This TCR beta chain was retrieved from a study of CD8+ T cells in alopecia areata. Trimming took off 0 bases at V and 11 bases at J, with 11 bases between the two ends. CDR1 and CDR2 from the germline V gene are MGHRA and YSYEKL. There are 13 residues in the CDR3. The authors extracted RNA and reverse transcribed it into cDNA as the sequencing template. TCRdb's copy holds only in-frame clones and misses some; the assay was immunoSEQ multiplex PCR. This sample yields around 210,000 clones, of which about 56% are seen a single time; roughly 5% belongs to the top ten. Sequencing was done on a sample of CD8+ T cells sorted from blood. The rearrangement joins TRBV4-1 to TRBJ2-1; no clear D. This TCR came from a human donor in good health. The CDR3, as DNA: TGCGCCAGCAGCCAAGAAATATGGTCCAAGCAGTTCTTC. Its protein product is CASSQEIWSKQFF.